This entry features one T cell receptor (beta chain) sequence. Its antigen is as yet unknown. The repertoire was sequenced with immunoSEQ multiplex PCR; TCRdb's copy has only in-frame clones and lacks some. The sample comprises approximately 25,000 clones, about 70% of which are singletons, and roughly 20% rests with the top ten. The CDR3 covers 16 residues. Germline values: CDR1 SGHTA, CDR2 FQGNSA. V was shortened by 2 bases and J by 5 bases, with 16 bases between the two germline ends. The record originates from a study of vaccination effects on CD4 cells after COVID-19. Study details: Either the mRNA-1273 or the BNT162b2 vaccine was given to participants as two doses. The study, taken as a whole, reports: The vaccine-induced clones of healthy vaccinees included only 1 of 255 that cross-reacted with common cold coronaviruses.

Antigen-specific CD4+ T cells were expanded (with viral peptide pools) by the ViraFEST assay ahead of sequencing. Upon completion of under eleven days in culture, CD4+ T cells were isolated. Vaccinees lacked prior SARS-CoV-2 infection and tested negative for nucleocapsid antibodies. In culture with 9.5 to 10 IU/ml IL-2 and approximately 9.1 ug/ml peptides, PBMC were grown at roughly 2 million per well. Half the medium was replaced with IL-2 medium on days 3 and 7. The J gene is TRBJ2-1, the V gene TRBV7-2; no clear D gene. The sample consisted of CD4+ T cells from PBMCs cultured with HCoV-NL63 spike peptides, taken before COVID-19 vaccination. The receptor was derived from a human donor who received a COVID-19 vaccine. CDR3 loop: CASSLIRTGPNNEQFF. CDR3 sequence (DNA): TGTGCCAGCAGCTTAATAAGAACGGGTCCAAACAATGAGCAGTTCTTC.